Shown below are 29 T cell receptor beta chains from a single sample sequenced in a study of tumor and adjacent non-tumor tissue in lung cancer. A modified ARM-PCR protocol with three rounds of nested PCR amplified TCRbeta. TCRdb called the multiplex PCR reads again in MiXCR, with one record for every CDR3 protein. The sample records 43,000 or so distinct CDR3 sequences, roughly 60% being singletons. The template was RNA from unsorted bulk tissue. The normal lung tissue was taken more than 3 cm from the tumor edge. Sample: distant non-tumor lung tissue. The receptors derive from a man aged 50-60 years with non-small cell lung cancer.

The rearrangement links TRBV28 to TRBJ2-5; no reliable D call. In germline, CDR1 is MDHEN, CDR2 SYDVKM. CDR3 length: 14 residues. Trimming left V 1 base short and J 3 bases short, with 9 bases between. The CDR3 DNA reads as TGTGCCAGCAGTTTATTAGGCTGGAAAGAGACCCAGTACTTC. It encodes CASSLLGWKETQYF. Drawing the rest from reference TRBV28 and TRBJ2-5, the complete variable domain is DVKVTQSSRYLVKRTGEKVFLECVQDMDHENMFWYRQDPGLGLRLIYFSYDVKMKEKGDIPEGYSVSREKKERFSLILESASTNQTSMYLCASSLLGWKETQYFGPGTRLLVL.

A note on this clonotype: Germline and junction disagree at one end, which may indicate a read error. The rearrangement uses TRBV6-5 and TRBJ1-1, with D hard to call. The germline gives CDR1 MNHEY, CDR2 SVGAGI. The CDR3 totals 17 residues. The CDR3 DNA is TGTGCCATCAGTTACTCGAGTTGGGAATTTCAGAACACTGAAGCTTTCTTT. This gives the protein CAISYSSWEFQNTEAFF.

For this clonotype: The junction differs from germline at one of its ends, possibly a read error. V is TRBV6-5 and J is TRBJ2-2; 8 nucleotides align to TRBD1. Germline-derived CDR1 and CDR2 are MNHEY and SVGAGI. CDR3 length: 15 amino acids. CDR3 residues: CASSKVRGQAGELSF. The CDR3 DNA is TGTGCTAGCAGCAAAGTCAGGGGGCAGGCCGGGGAACTGTCTTTT.

Concerning this clonotype: The conserved closing phenylalanine or tryptophan is absent in this CDR3, likely reflecting a read error. The V gene is TRBV29-1, the J gene TRBJ1-1; D unclear. This CDR3 is built from 12 residues. CDR1 and CDR2 from the germline V gene are SQVTM and ANQGSEA. CDR3 residues: CSARVGDTEAFV. CDR3 nucleotides: TGCAGCGCTAGGGTGGGCGACACTGAGGCTTTCGTT.

Comment on this clonotype: A clone one base away is much larger, so this may be a read error. V is TRBV10-2 and J is TRBJ1-5, with a possible D match to TRBD2 (6 bases). The end of the DNA fits TRBJ2-3 better, so the J call may be wrong. Germline V gives CDR1 WSHSY, CDR2 SAAADI. This CDR3 spans 15 amino acids. This chain's CDR3 is CASSERRVGNQPQYF. As DNA, the CDR3 is TGCGCCAGCAGTGAGAGGAGGGTCGGCAATCAGCCCCAGTATTTT.

This clonotype was counted once. The rearrangement uses TRBV5-4 and TRBJ2-7; 8 bases are a match to TRBD2. Germline assignment: CDR1 SGHNT and CDR2 YYREEE (reference sequence). The CDR3 is 17 amino acids. Losses at the gene ends were 4 bases for V and 0 bases for J; bases not matched to a gene: 12. The CDR3 DNA is TGTGCCAGCAGCCTATTGGAGATAGCGGGGAGCTCCTACGAGCAGTACTTC. This translates into CASSLLEIAGSSYEQYF.

Comment on this clonotype: This could be a read error, since a much larger clone is one nucleotide away. The chain employs TRBV14 and TRBJ2-5; weak D call: TRBD2 (6 bases). The CDR3 runs to 13 residues. Trimming left V 4 bases short and J 5 bases short, with 11 bases between. Germline loops: CDR1 SGHDN, CDR2 FVKESK. The CDR3 is CASSPGRLETQYF. The CDR3 region has the DNA TGTGCCAGCAGCCCAGGGAGGTTGGAGACCCAGTACTTC.

In its sample, this clonotype was seen many times. The chain joins TRBV6-1 to TRBJ2-6, with 7 positions matching TRBD1. Germline V gene lookup returns CDR1 MNHNS and CDR2 SASEGT. CDR3 length equals 15 residues. V was pared by 8 bases and J by 3 bases, with 7 bases of the junction left unmatched. The CDR3 loop is CASVKGADGANVLTF. CDR3 DNA: TGTGCCAGCGTCAAGGGGGCAGATGGGGCCAACGTCCTGACTTTC.

A word on this clonotype: A clone one base away is much larger, so this may be a read error. This rearrangement joins TRBV20-1 to TRBJ2-1, with 13 bases lining up with TRBD2. With V trimmed by 6 bases and J by 9 bases, 14 bases remained unmatched. The CDR3 loop spans 16 amino acids. Germline V gene sequence: CDR1 DFQATT, CDR2 SNEGSKA (reference sequence). CDR3 nucleotides: TGCAGTGCCCAAATCTCCGTGGGACTAGCGGGAAGTGAGCAGTTCTTC. This sequence encodes CSAQISVGLAGSEQFF.

This clonotype was counted only a few times. A read error may be the cause here, since a much bigger clone is one base away. V is TRBV6-1 and J is TRBJ2-3; D is unclear. This CDR3 has 13 residues. V lost 8 bases and J lost 1, with 10 bases in between. Germline V gene sequence: CDR1 MNHNS, CDR2 SASEGT. CDR3: CASGVKGTDTQYF. DNA of the CDR3: TGTGCCAGCGGTGTTAAGGGCACAGATACGCAGTATTTT.

This clonotype is termed medium-sized. The chain uses TRBV6-1 and TRBJ1-1, with D maybe TRBD1 (6 bases). CDR1 is MNHNS and CDR2 is SASEGT in the germline V gene. This CDR3 contains 15 residues. The V end lost 5 bases, the J end lost 0 bases, and 13 bases lay between the germline ends. CDR3 sequence (DNA): TGTGCCAGCAGTAGGACAGTGAATATGAACACTGAAGCTTTCTTT. This sequence encodes CASSRTVNMNTEAFF.

This clonotype was picked up a small number of times. V and J are TRBV5-1 and TRBJ2-3; D perhaps matches TRBD1 (6 bases). Trimming took off 7 bases at V and 2 bases at J, with 14 bases between the two ends. The CDR3 spans 14 residues. In germline, CDR1 is SGHRS, CDR2 YFSETQ. The CDR3 sequence: CASGPGQTTDTQYF. The CDR3 DNA sequence: TGCGCCAGCGGCCCTGGACAGACCACAGATACGCAGTATTTT.

A single count supports this clonotype. The junction departs from germline at one end; a sequencing error may be responsible. V and J are TRBV6-6 and TRBJ1-1; D not certain. The CDR3 totals 14 residues. The germline gives CDR1 MNHNY, CDR2 SVGAGI (reference sequence). This CDR3 is CDSTSRIPNTEAFF. The DNA of the CDR3 is TGTGACAGCACGTCAAGGATTCCGAACACTGAAGCTTTCTTT.

The table lists this clonotype with a few counts. A read error is likely, as this CDR3 ends without the conserved phenylalanine or tryptophan. The chain links TRBV7-9 to TRBJ2-5, with D hard to call. V lost 4 bases and J 7 bases, leaving 10 bases between the germline ends. Germline V lookup: CDR1 SEHNR, CDR2 FQNEAQ (reference sequence). The CDR3 is made up of 12 amino acids. CDR3 DNA sequence: TGTGCCAGCAGCTCGGAGTTTGGGACCCAGTACCTC. This codes for CASSSEFGTQYL.

This clonotype was recorded many times. The gene calls are TRBV5-5 and TRBJ1-1, with 9 bases identical to TRBD1. V gave up 7 bases and J gave up 7 bases; unmatched junction bases: 14. Germline values: CDR1 SGHKS, CDR2 YYEKEE (reference sequence). There are 15 residues in the CDR3. The CDR3 sequence: CASRTGVDLVIEAFF. The CDR3 nucleotides are TGTGCCAGCCGGACAGGGGTCGACCTAGTGATTGAAGCTTTCTTT. The whole variable domain, filled in from reference TRBV5-5 and TRBJ1-1, reads DAGVTQSPTHLIKTRGQQVTLRCSPISGHKSVSWYQQVLGQGPQFIFQYYEKEERGRGNFPDRFSARQFPNYSSELNVNALLLGDSALYLCASRTGVDLVIEAFFGQGTRLTVV.

With regard to this clonotype: A much larger clone sits a single nucleotide away, making a read error possible. The J gene is TRBJ2-7, the V gene TRBV28; 7 bases align to TRBD1. The CDR3 has 13 amino acids. CDR1 MDHEN and CDR2 SYDVKM come from the germline V gene. CDR3 DNA: TGTGCCAGCATTCCGGGACAGACCTACGAGCGGTACTTC. Encoded protein: CASIPGQTYERYF.

This clonotype occurred many times. J is TRBJ2-7 and V is TRBV12-3 or TRBV12-4; TRBD2 matches 10 bases. The CDR3 is 14 residues long. With V trimmed by 2 bases and J by 2 bases, 0 bases remained unmatched. CDR3 sequence (DNA): TGTGCCAGCAGTTTACTAGCGGGAGCCTACGAGCAGTACTTC. Translating it yields CASSLLAGAYEQYF.

A note on this clonotype: Germline is not matched at one junction end, which may reflect a read error. V is TRBV11-1 and J is TRBJ2-1; a possible D gene is TRBD2 (6 bases). The CDR3 length is 16 residues. From germline, CDR1 is SGHAT and CDR2 FQDESV (reference sequence). CDR3 protein: CASSSRGGGSYNERLF. The CDR3 region has the DNA TGTGCCAGCAGCTCCCGGGGAGGAGGCTCCTACAATGAGCGGCTCTTC. Full variable domain (rest looked up from reference TRBV11-1 and TRBJ2-1): EAEVAQSPRYKITEKSQAVAFWCDPISGHATLYWYRQILGQGPELLVQFQDESVVDDSQLPKDRFSAERLKGVDSTLKIQPAELGDSAMYLCASSSRGGGSYNERLFGPGTRLTVL.

Of note for this clonotype: It may be a read error: a sequence one base away is much more abundant. The DNA for the CDR3 is TGCAGTGCTAGTCCGGCAGGGGGTTCGGGCAATCAGCCCCAGCATTTT. Encoded protein: CSASPAGGSGNQPQHF. The chain is built from TRBV20-1 and TRBJ1-5; TRBD1 matches 7 bases. The CDR3 has 16 residues. Germline CDR1 DFQATT, CDR2 SNEGSKA (reference sequence). The V segment lost 3 bases and the J segment 2 bases; nucleotides outside the gene matches: 10.

This clonotype was seen many times. This rearrangement joins TRBV6-6 to TRBJ2-3; the match to TRBD1 covers 9 bases. V shed 6 bases and J 6 bases; nucleotides not matched to a gene: 7. CDR1 is MNHNY and CDR2 is SVGAGI in the germline V gene (reference sequence). CDR3 size: 14 residues. CDR3 nucleotides: TGTGCCAGCAGAAGGGACAGGGAAGCGGATACGCAGTATTTT. Amino acids: CASRRDREADTQYF.

Regarding this clonotype: Germline is not matched at one junction end, which may reflect a read error. J is TRBJ1-1 and V is TRBV12-3 or TRBV12-4, with D hard to call. CDR3 length: 13 amino acids. Here the CDR3 DNA reads TGTGCCAGTAGTTACGTAGAGGGTTCGAGGGCTTTCTTT. As protein: CASSYVEGSRAFF.

On this clonotype: Relative to the germline gene, one junction end is altered; a read error may explain this. This CDR3 is CASSLMSFSTDTRYF. The CDR3 DNA reads as TGTGCCAGCAGCCTAATGAGCTTTAGCACAGATACGCGGTACTTT. The chain combines TRBV11-2 with TRBJ2-3; no firm D call. The CDR3 loop spans 15 amino acids. CDR1 is SGHAT, CDR2 FQNNGV, per germline.

This chain connects TRBV7-2 to TRBJ1-2; tentative D call: TRBD1 (6 bases). Germline V gene data show CDR1 as SGHTA and CDR2 as FQGNSA. CDR3 length: 14 residues. The germline V and J ends were trimmed by 4 bases and 8 bases, with 17 bases remaining between them. The CDR3 nucleotides are TGTGCCAGCAGCTCGAGTCGGGGGGCGAAGGGCTACACCTTC. Translating it yields CASSSSRGAKGYTF.

Details on this clonotype: A single base separates this from a much larger clone, so it may be a read error. The chain employs TRBV29-1 and TRBJ2-7; a weak D match, TRBD1 (5 bases). With 5 bases removed from V and 2 bases from J, the gap between germline ends came to 13 bases. Germline values: CDR1 SQVTM, CDR2 ANQGSEA. CDR3 length: 13 residues. CDR3 amino acids: CSVIGADPYEQYF. The CDR3 region has the DNA TGCAGCGTTATAGGGGCAGACCCCTACGAGCAGTACTTC.

The chain recombines TRBV28 with TRBJ1-5; 8 bases map to TRBD1. The CDR3 is made up of 14 amino acids. The V gene's germline CDR1 is MDHEN and CDR2 SYDVKM. After removal of 3 bases from V and 7 bases from J, the junction contained 5 bases not matched to a gene. The CDR3 protein is CASSFPGGGQPQHF. For the CDR3, the DNA is TGTGCCAGCAGTTTCCCAGGGGGCGGACAGCCCCAGCATTTT.

CDR3 protein: CASCIGLAGYNEQFF. As DNA, the CDR3 is TGTGCCAGCTGCATCGGACTAGCGGGGTACAATGAGCAGTTCTTC. The genes are TRBV11-3 and TRBJ2-1; 12 nucleotides agree with TRBD2. J gave up 4 bases and V 8 bases, and 6 bases lay outside the gene matches. The CDR3 sequence is 15 residues long. Germline CDR1 is SGHNT and CDR2 is YENEEA. The full variable domain, rest sourced from reference TRBV11-3 and TRBJ2-1, is EAGVVQSPRYKIIEKKQPVAFWCNPISGHNTLYWYLQNLGQGPELLIRYENEEAVDDSQLPKDRFSAERLKGVDSTLKIQPAELGDSAVYLCASCIGLAGYNEQFFGPGTRLTVL.

Concerning this clonotype: A much larger clone is a single base away; this may be a read error. The CDR3 is CIVKASGEVRFF. CDR3 bases: TGCATCGTTAAAGCCTCCGGGGAGGTTCGGTTCTTC. This chain uses TRBV29-1 with TRBJ2-1; a possible D gene is TRBD2 (6 bases). CDR1 is SQVTM, CDR2 ANQGSEA, per germline. The CDR3 consists of 12 residues.

Concerning this clonotype: A much larger clone sits a single nucleotide away, making a read error possible. In DNA, the CDR3 is TGTGCCACCAGTCCGGGGCCAAACTACGAGCAGTACTTC. Translated: CATSPGPNYEQYF. V usage is TRBV28 and J usage is TRBJ2-7; D tentatively fits TRBD1 or TRBD2 (5 bases each). Per the germline V gene, CDR1 is MDHEN and CDR2 is SYDVKM. The CDR3 loop spans 13 amino acids.

This clonotype was seen once. A much larger clonotype is one base distant, so this may be a read error. The chain carries TRBV14 and TRBJ2-2; D might be TRBD1 or TRBD2, each matching 5 bases. CDR1 and CDR2 (germline): SGHDN, FVKESK. This CDR3 contains 14 residues. Here the CDR3 reads CASSQDWTSGDLFF. The CDR3 bases are TGTGCCAGCAGCCAAGATTGGACGTCCGGGGACCTGTTTTTT.